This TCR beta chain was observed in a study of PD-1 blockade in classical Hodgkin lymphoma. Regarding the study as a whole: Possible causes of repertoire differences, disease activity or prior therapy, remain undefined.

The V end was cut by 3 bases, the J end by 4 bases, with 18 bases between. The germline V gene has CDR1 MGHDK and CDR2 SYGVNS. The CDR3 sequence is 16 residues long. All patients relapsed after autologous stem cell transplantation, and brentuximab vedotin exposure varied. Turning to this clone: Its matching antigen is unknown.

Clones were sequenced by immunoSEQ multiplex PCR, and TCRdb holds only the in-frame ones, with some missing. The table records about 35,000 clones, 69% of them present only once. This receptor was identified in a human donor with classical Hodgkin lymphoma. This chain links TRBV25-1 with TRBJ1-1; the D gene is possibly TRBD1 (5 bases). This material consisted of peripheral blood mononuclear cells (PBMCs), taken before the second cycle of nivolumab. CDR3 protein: CASSDEGPRGGTEAFF. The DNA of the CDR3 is TGTGCCAGCAGTGATGAGGGACCAAGGGGAGGCACTGAAGCTTTCTTT.